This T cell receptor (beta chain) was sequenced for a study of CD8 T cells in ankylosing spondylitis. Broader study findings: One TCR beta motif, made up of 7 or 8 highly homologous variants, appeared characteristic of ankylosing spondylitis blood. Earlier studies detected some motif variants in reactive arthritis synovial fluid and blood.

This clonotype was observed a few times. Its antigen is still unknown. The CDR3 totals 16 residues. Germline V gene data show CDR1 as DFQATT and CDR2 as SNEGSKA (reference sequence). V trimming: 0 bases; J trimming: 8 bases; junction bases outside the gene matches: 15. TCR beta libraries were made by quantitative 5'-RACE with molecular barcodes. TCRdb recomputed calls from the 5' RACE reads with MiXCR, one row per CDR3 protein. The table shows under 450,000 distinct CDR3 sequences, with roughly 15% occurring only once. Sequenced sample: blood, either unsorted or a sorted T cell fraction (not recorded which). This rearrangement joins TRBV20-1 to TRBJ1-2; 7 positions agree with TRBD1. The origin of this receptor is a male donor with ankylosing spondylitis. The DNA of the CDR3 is TGCAGTGCTAGAGATAAAAGAGAGACAGGGCTTCGAGGCTACACCTTC. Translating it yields CSARDKRETGLRGYTF.